The present entry profiles one TCR beta chain with its context. The antigen it recognizes is unknown. Lacking the conserved final phenylalanine or tryptophan, this CDR3 likely reflects a read error. This record comes from a study of CD8+CD57+ T cells in acquired aplastic anemia (dated by TCRdb to the late 2010s). Looking at the study overall: Extracted DNA from sorted CD4+ and CD8+ cells averaged about 3.4 ug, ranging from roughly 0.2 to 30 ug. For healthy donor samples, the average read count was around 9.8 million for CD4+ cells and 11.0 million for CD8+ cells.

The full study reports these points: Between patients and healthy controls, no significant difference in CD8+ Simpson's diversity was found (P=0.060). Approximately 27 CD8+ CDR3 sequences were found in both patients and controls but appeared to be highly expressed in patients and within the immunodominant clones of the patients.

The study deep-sequenced TCR repertoires of sorted CD4+ and CD8+ blood T cells from severe aplastic anemia patients and healthy subjects. Ficoll-Paque density gradient centrifugation was used to isolate peripheral blood mononuclear cells. CD4+ and CD8+ T cells were sorted by FACS or magnetic beads before DNA extraction. TCR beta VDJ combination and CDR3 sequence profiling used genomic DNA as the template. An Illumina HiSeq 2000 was the platform used for TCR repertoire sequencing. The authors' pipeline ran thus. Repertoire assessment relied on Simpson's diversity index, CDR3 size and DJ length profiles, and TRBV/TRBJ rearrangement plots. The most abundant DNA sequence in the deep sequencing data was taken as the immunodominant clone. CDR3 amino acid sequences were screened for sharing across subjects and were compared with published repertoires and the VDJdb database. The public reads were reprocessed in TCRdb via fastp at Q25 and MiXCR, keeping in-frame beta chains. Rows with one shared CDR3 protein collapse into an entry with the most common genes and DNA. V and J calls and clone size were set by TCRdb, not the authors. The sample table records 200,000 to 250,000 distinct CDR3 sequences; 30% to 40% of these occur just once. The ten top clones hold 0.95% to 1.3% of the sample.

The sample comprised sorted CD4+, CD8+, or CD8+CD57+ T cells (not recorded which) from PBMCs. This clonotype was obtained from a human donor in good health, serving as a control.

The DNA sequence reads TGCAGCGTCGCCAGGGAGATTAGCACTGAAGCTTTCCTT. Its protein reads: CSVAREISTEAFL. The rearrangement combines TRBV29-1 with TRBJ1-1; tentative D gene TRBD1, with 5 bases matching. CDR1 SQVTM and CDR2 ANQGSEA are derived from the germline V gene. V and J lose 6 bases and 4 bases, and a span of 15 bases separates them. Both ends counted, the CDR3 spans 13 residues. This entry keeps only the CDR3 DNA: 39 bases, framed from base 1.